The source of this T cell receptor beta chain is a study of blood T cell repertoires in COVID-19. The repertoire was sequenced with immunoSEQ multiplex PCR; TCRdb's copy has only in-frame clones and lacks some. This repertoire shows under 250,000 clones, roughly 85% found once; its top ten account for around 3.5%. Per germline, CDR1 MNHEY and CDR2 SMNVEV (reference sequence). The CDR3 length is 13 residues. V was pared by 3 bases and J by 4 bases, with 9 bases between. This chain links TRBV27 with TRBJ1-2; no clear D. The sequence derives from a woman younger than 30 with acute or convalescent COVID-19. What was sequenced was peripheral blood. CDR3 bases: TGTGCCAGCAGTTTTAACCGGGGCTATGGCTACACCTTC. This sequence encodes CASSFNRGYGYTF.